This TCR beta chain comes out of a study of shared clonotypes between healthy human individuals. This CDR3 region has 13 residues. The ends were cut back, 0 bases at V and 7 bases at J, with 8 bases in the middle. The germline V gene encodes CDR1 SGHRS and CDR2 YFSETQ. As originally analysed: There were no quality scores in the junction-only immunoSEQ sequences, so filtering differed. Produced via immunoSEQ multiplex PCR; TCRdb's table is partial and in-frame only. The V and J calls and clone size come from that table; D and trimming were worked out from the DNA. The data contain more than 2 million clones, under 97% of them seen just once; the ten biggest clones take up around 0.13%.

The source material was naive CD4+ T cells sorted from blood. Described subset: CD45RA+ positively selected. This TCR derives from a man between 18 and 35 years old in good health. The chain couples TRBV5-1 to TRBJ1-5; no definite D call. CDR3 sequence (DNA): TGCGCCAGCAGCTTGGAAGGGATCCAGCCCCAGCATTTT. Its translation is CASSLEGIQPQHF.